This T cell receptor (beta chain) was documented in a study of human versus mouse CDR3 diversity and MHC coevolution (TCRdb year 2017). For the study in its entirety: According to reports, the immunoSEQ assay detects one in 200,000 T cells and minimizes multiplex PCR amplification bias. Across mouse and human samples, each sample had between about 0.6 x 10^7 and 1.6 x 10^7 valid reads. Repertoires of human naive CD4 T cells were used as a reference for TCR selection on multiple MHC II alleles and were compared against human-TCR-locus transgenic mice carrying single MHC II. Three healthy volunteer blood donors made up the human cohort, with one aged 30 to 39, one aged 40 to 50 and one aged 60 to 69 at collection. Broader findings and caveats from the paper: Among all the groups compared, the lowest clonal inequality scores came from most of the three human donors. On average, more CDR3 deletions and insertions were observed in humans than in mice, indicating greater exonuclease and TdT activity. Because human T cells were selected on six MHC II alleles, repertoire diversity was not considered directly comparable between humans and mice. The largest TCR beta repertoire according to iCHAO1 estimates belonged to humans, at about 1.6 million clonotypes, a result attributed likely to selection by multiple MHC II molecules.

The QIAGEN blood and tissue kit was used to extract genomic DNA from sorted cells, and the DNA was quantified on a NanoDrop 1000. TCR alpha and beta chains were deep sequenced and quantified on the immunoSEQ platform using multiplex PCR of genomic DNA. The source study handled its data this way. Annotation of the TCR sequences relied on IMGT gene and region definitions. Out-of-frame rearrangements were used as a proxy for the preselection repertoire and compared with in-frame clonotypes. Repertoire size was estimated with the iCHAO1 estimator supplied with the immunoSEQ platform. Clonal inequality was measured with a Gini index on in-frame amino acid clonotypes, based on the Lorenz curve. Shared clonotypes were counted with the intersect function of the R package tcR, and similarity was scored with the Jaccard index. V, J and V-J usage frequencies went into a principal component analysis run with the R prcomp function, with no normalization applied. Here the immuneACCESS table is served through TCRdb, limited to in-frame sequences with V and J called. Missing clones are a known gap in these copies; in checked studies unresolved V genes cover under half, and the rest lacks a known reason. V and J calls and clone size come straight from that table; D and trimming were deduced from the DNA. Recorded for this sample are tens of thousands of clones; less than 95% of them occurred a single time. Around 0.15% of the sample lies in the top ten.

Fluorescence-activated cell sorting was used to isolate naive CD4 T cells, defined as CD45RO-negative and CD62L-positive, from PBMCs. From each donor, around 54 ml of fresh peripheral blood was taken, and Ficoll density centrifugation was then used to isolate PBMCs. Cell sorting was carried out on a FACSAria III instrument, and a purity above 95% was achieved for all samples. Germline trimming amounts to 3 bases on V and 9 bases on J, with 8 as the count of junction bases outside the gene matches. From the cysteine up to the phenylalanine, the CDR3 has a length of 16 residues. This entry keeps only the CDR3 DNA: 48 bases, framed from base 1. The germline V gene sets CDR1 to MGHRA and CDR2 to YSYEKL. A word on this clone: This clone's antigen is unknown. Base qualities are not recorded, but no much larger clone differs from it by a single base.

The V gene is TRBV4-1 and the J gene is TRBJ1-6; a stretch of 10 junction bases matches TRBD1. Sequences were obtained from naive CD4+ T cells from blood. Interpreted using the paper, the cell subset or site label stands for: CD45RO-negative CD62L-positive naive CD4 T cells. This receptor was obtained from a person aged 30-69 years in good health. At the DNA level, the sequence is TGCGCCAGCAGCCAGCCTGCCCGGGACAGGGGTTCACCCCTCCACTTT. Its translation reads: CASSQPARDRGSPLHF.